What follows are 14 T cell receptor beta chains derived from one specimen sequenced in a study of blood T cell repertoires in COVID-19. The data were produced by immunoSEQ multiplex PCR, yet TCRdb's version contains in-frame clones alone and is incomplete. This table has approximately 89,000 clones, 80% appearing once. Sample: peripheral blood. The receptor set was obtained from a woman aged 80 or over with acute or convalescent COVID-19.

V and J are TRBV4-1 and TRBJ2-1; 7 bases match TRBD1. Trimming removed 1 base from V and 2 bases from J; junction bases left unmatched: 11. CDR1 and CDR2 (germline): MGHRA, YSYEKL. The CDR3 loop spans 18 amino acids. CDR3 sequence reads: CASSQGRSGQRTYNEQFF. In DNA, the CDR3 is TGCGCCAGCAGCCAAGGACGATCGGGACAGCGAACCTACAATGAGCAGTTCTTC.

The chain employs TRBV5-4 and TRBJ2-5; possible D gene TRBD2, 7 bases. V gave up 3 bases and J gave up 0 bases, with 9 bases separating them. CDR1 is SGHNT, CDR2 YYREEE, per germline (reference sequence). The CDR3 consists of 14 residues. As DNA, the CDR3 is TGTGCCAGCAGCTCGGGGGGCTACCAAGAGACCCAGTACTTC. Protein sequence: CASSSGGYQETQYF.

This chain connects TRBV5-1 to TRBJ1-6; TRBD1 matches 10 bases. V gave up 4 bases and J gave up 7 bases; unmatched junction bases: 8. The CDR3 extends over 16 amino acids. Germline CDR1 and CDR2: SGHRS and YFSETQ. Here the CDR3 reads CASSPEGQGLNSPLHF. The CDR3 DNA is TGCGCCAGCAGCCCGGAGGGACAGGGGTTAAATTCACCCCTCCACTTT.

The chain is built from TRBV7-8 and TRBJ2-3, with D perhaps matching TRBD1 (6 bases). CDR1 is SGHVS and CDR2 is FQNEAQ in the germline V gene. This CDR3 has 15 amino acids. The ends were cut back, 4 bases at V and 0 bases at J, with 11 bases in the middle. The CDR3 DNA is TGTGCCAGCAGCTCTCAGGGGTTTAGCACAGATACGCAGTATTTT. Its protein product is CASSSQGFSTDTQYF.

The J gene is TRBJ1-6, the V gene TRBV15; no clear D gene. Germline V lookup: CDR1 LNHNV, CDR2 YYDKDF (reference sequence). The CDR3 runs 17 residues. V was clipped by 0 bases and J by 6 bases, with 15 bases between them. In DNA form, the CDR3 reads TGTGCCACCAGCAGAGAACCTGGTGAGGGATTTAATTCACCCCTCCACTTT. This encodes CATSREPGEGFNSPLHF.

The DNA of the CDR3 is TGCAGCGTTGAAGGGCAGGGGTGGGAGCAGTACTTC. Its protein is CSVEGQGWEQYF. The chain carries TRBV29-1 and TRBJ2-7; D might be TRBD1 (6 bases). This CDR3 is built from 12 residues. V shed 1 base and J shed 7 bases, with 11 bases lying between them. Germline CDR1 SQVTM, CDR2 ANQGSEA.

The V gene is TRBV7-2, the J gene TRBJ2-7; 7 nucleotides align to TRBD2. Germline V gene data show CDR1 as SGHTA and CDR2 as FQGNSA. The CDR3 has 16 amino acids. The V segment lost 1 base and the J segment 0 bases; nucleotides outside the gene matches: 6. The CDR3 DNA sequence: TGTGCCAGCAGCTTAGACGCTAGCGGCCTCTCCTACGAGCAGTACTTC. Translated, it gives CASSLDASGLSYEQYF.

This chain's CDR3 is CASRRVQNTGELFF. In DNA, the CDR3 is TGTGCCAGCAGGCGCGTTCAAAACACCGGGGAGCTGTTTTTT. This chain uses TRBV4-2 with TRBJ2-2; no definite D call. V lost 6 bases and J 2 bases, leaving 10 bases between the germline ends. This CDR3 contains 14 residues. Germline values: CDR1 LGHNA, CDR2 YNFKEQ.

This clone has only a few counts. This chain uses TRBV19 with TRBJ1-2, with D perhaps matching TRBD1 (5 bases). The CDR3 covers 12 residues. V was trimmed by 8 bases and J by 5 bases, leaving 12 bases between them. The V gene's germline CDR1 is LNHDA and CDR2 SQIVND (reference sequence). CDR3 DNA sequence: TGTGCCAGTGAAAAGGGGCTGTATGGCTACACCTTC. Its protein product is CASEKGLYGYTF.

The V and J genes are TRBV5-6 and TRBJ2-3; maybe TRBD2 (6 bases). Germline V gene data show CDR1 as SGHDT and CDR2 as YYEEEE. V dropped 0 bases and J dropped 1 base, with 9 bases sitting between them. This CDR3 is built from 15 residues. The CDR3 nucleotides read TGTGCCAGCAGCTTGGCACTAGCTGGCACAGATACGCAGTATTTT. Translation: CASSLALAGTDTQYF.

The rearrangement links TRBV5-1 to TRBJ1-4; possibly TRBD1 for D (6 bases). The V end lost 0 bases, the J end lost 5 bases, and 11 bases lay between the germline ends. CDR1 is SGHRS, CDR2 YFSETQ, per germline. The CDR3 is 15 amino acids. The CDR3 DNA reads TGCGCCAGCAGCTTGGTTGGCAGGGGAAATGAAAAACTGTTTTTT. This translates into CASSLVGRGNEKLFF.

The chain has TRBV5-1 and TRBJ2-2; 9 bases are shared with TRBD2. The germline gives CDR1 SGHRS, CDR2 YFSETQ. J lost 7 bases, V lost 4 bases, and 11 bases had no gene match. The CDR3 has 16 residues. This chain's CDR3 is CASSPRRGLAGGELFF. CDR3 nucleotides: TGCGCCAGCAGCCCACGTAGGGGACTAGCTGGCGGGGAGCTGTTTTTT.

This rearrangement joins TRBV5-1 to TRBJ2-5, with D hard to call. The CDR3 sequence is 14 residues long. Germline CDR1 is SGHRS and CDR2 is YFSETQ. Trimming took 0 bases from V and 0 from J, leaving 6 bases between them. The CDR3 region has the DNA TGCGCCAGCAGCTTGGGTACTTACCAAGAGACCCAGTACTTC. Encoded protein: CASSLGTYQETQYF.

The chain recombines TRBV2 with TRBJ1-5; D unresolved. Germline V gives CDR1 SNHLY, CDR2 FYNNEI. The CDR3 length is 13 residues. V was shortened by 1 base and J by 6 bases, with 7 bases between the two germline ends. The CDR3 sequence: CASSEEGGQPQHF. In nucleotides, the CDR3 is TGTGCCAGCAGTGAAGAAGGAGGTCAGCCCCAGCATTTT.